One sample yielded the 21 T cell receptor beta chains listed below, sequenced in a study of blood T cell repertoires in COVID-19. Data came from immunoSEQ multiplex PCR; TCRdb stores just in-frame clones and leaves some out. This sample has 540,000 or so clones, with about 88% found just once. Sequenced input: peripheral blood. The receptors originated from a woman in her forties or fifties with COVID-19, enrolled during active disease.

The chain carries TRBV4-1 and TRBJ1-2; TRBD1 might be the D (5 bases). CDR1 is MGHRA, CDR2 YSYEKL, per germline. There are 14 residues in the CDR3. The germline V and J ends were trimmed by 4 bases and 2 bases, with 11 bases remaining between them. The CDR3 region has the DNA TGCGCCAGCAGCCGCGGGACTATGAACTATGGCTACACCTTC. As protein: CASSRGTMNYGYTF.

The gene calls are TRBV3-1 (or the pseudogene TRBV3-2) and TRBJ2-7; TRBD2 might be the D (5 bases). Looked up from germline, CDR1 is LGHDT and CDR2 is YNNKEL (reference sequence). The V and J ends lost 0 bases and 2 bases respectively, with 11 bases between them. The CDR3 totals 15 residues. This CDR3 reads CASSQDLAGPYEQYF. The CDR3 DNA is TGTGCCAGCAGCCAAGATCTAGCAGGCCCCTACGAGCAGTACTTC.

V usage is TRBV14 and J usage is TRBJ1-4; D is undetermined. V shed 2 bases and J shed 0 bases, with 7 bases lying between them. This CDR3 region has 15 residues. The germline gives CDR1 SGHDN, CDR2 FVKESK. This CDR3 reads CASSQISATNEKLFF. In DNA, the CDR3 is TGTGCCAGCAGCCAAATCAGTGCAACTAATGAAAAACTGTTTTTT.

CDR3 amino acids: CASSPWRGPQETQYF. The CDR3 DNA sequence: TGTGCCAGCAGCCCTTGGCGGGGGCCACAAGAGACCCAGTACTTC. This sequence joins TRBV11-2 and TRBJ2-5, with D possibly being TRBD2 (7 bases). This CDR3 comprises 15 residues. The V gene's germline CDR1 is SGHAT and CDR2 FQNNGV. Between the trimmed V and J ends, which lost 5 bases and 2 bases, there was a span of 15 bases.

The chain uses TRBV7-2 and TRBJ2-1, with TRBD2 matching 7 bases. Germline V CDR1 and CDR2: SGHTA, FQGNSA. V dropped 0 bases and J dropped 6; count of bases not matched to a gene: 8. This CDR3 is 16 amino acids long. The CDR3, as DNA: TGTGCCAGCAGCTTAGCGCCTAGCGGACCGATCAATGAGCAGTTCTTC. This encodes CASSLAPSGPINEQFF.

As DNA, the CDR3 is TGTGCCAGCTCACGGGAGGCTCCAAATCAGCCCCAGCATTTT. Amino acids: CASSREAPNQPQHF. The chain couples TRBV18 to TRBJ1-5, with unresolved D. CDR1 and CDR2 from the germline V gene are KGHSH and LQKENI. CDR3 length: 14 amino acids. Trimming stripped 4 bases from V and 4 bases from J, with 11 bases between.

This chain uses TRBV5-6 with TRBJ2-1; D remains ambiguous. The V end was cut by 0 bases, the J end by 7 bases, with 5 bases between. The CDR3 consists of 12 residues. Germline V gives CDR1 SGHDT, CDR2 YYEEEE. CDR3 sequence (DNA): TGTGCCAGCAGCTTGGGTTTAAATGAGCAGTTCTTC. It codes for CASSLGLNEQFF.

The chain has TRBV10-3 and TRBJ2-5, with a tentative D call TRBD2 (6 bases). The V end was cut by 0 bases, the J end by 2 bases, with 7 bases between. The CDR3 extends over 14 amino acids. Germline assignment: CDR1 ENHRY and CDR2 SYGVKD. The CDR3 DNA is TGTGCCATCAGTGAGTCGCGGGATCAAGAGACCCAGTACTTC. It specifies CAISESRDQETQYF.

The J gene is TRBJ2-2, the V gene TRBV28; D may be TRBD1 (6 bases). The CDR3 contains 13 residues. In germline, CDR1 is MDHEN, CDR2 SYDVKM. Trimming took 8 bases from V and 5 from J, leaving 12 bases between them. The CDR3 protein is CASQTGKTGELFF. Here the CDR3 DNA reads TGTGCCAGCCAAACAGGGAAAACCGGGGAGCTGTTTTTT.

The rearrangement joins TRBV27 to TRBJ2-2; 10 bases map to TRBD1. Germline assignment: CDR1 MNHEY and CDR2 SMNVEV (reference sequence). CDR3 length: 16 amino acids. The junction had 7 bases not matched to a gene; V was cut back by 5 bases and J by 4 bases. DNA for the CDR3: TGTGCCAGCAGTCCGGGGACAGGGGCTTTCACCGGGGAGCTGTTTTTT. Amino acids: CASSPGTGAFTGELFF.

In this sample, this clone turned up a few times. This chain joins TRBV5-1 and TRBJ2-2, with D possibly matching TRBD1 (6 bases). The CDR3 loop spans 16 amino acids. In germline, CDR1 is SGHRS, CDR2 YFSETQ. V lost 0 bases and J 6 bases, leaving 15 bases between the germline ends. The CDR3 loop is CASSLGTASLAGELFF. In DNA form, the CDR3 reads TGCGCCAGCAGCTTGGGGACAGCCTCATTGGCCGGGGAGCTGTTTTTT. The full variable domain, in which reference TRBV5-1 and TRBJ2-2 provide the parts outside the CDR3, is KAGVTQTPRYLIKTRGQQVTLSCSPISGHRSVSWYQQTPGQGLQFLFEYFSETQRNKGNFPGRFSGRQFSNSRSEMNVSTLELGDSALYLCASSLGTASLAGELFFGEGSRLTVL.

CDR3 sequence: CASREGAWTEAFF. CDR3 bases: TGTGCCAGCAGGGAGGGTGCTTGGACTGAAGCTTTCTTT. The rearrangement joins TRBV27 to TRBJ1-1; unclear D gene. Germline CDR1 MNHEY, CDR2 SMNVEV (reference sequence). The germline V and J ends were trimmed by 6 bases and 5 bases, with 13 bases remaining between them. This CDR3 has 13 residues.

V usage is TRBV6-5 and J usage is TRBJ2-2; TRBD1 agrees at 7 bases. Germline V gene lookup returns CDR1 MNHEY and CDR2 SVGAGI. V lost 6 bases and J lost 1; bases outside the gene matches: 5. The CDR3 runs 15 residues. The CDR3 DNA follows: TGTGCCAGCAGCTCGGGACAGAAGAACACCGGGGAGCTGTTTTTT. Translation gives CASSSGQKNTGELFF.

The chain recombines TRBV4-1 with TRBJ2-7, with D possibly being TRBD2 (6 bases). CDR1 is MGHRA, CDR2 YSYEKL, per germline. Trimming took off 3 bases at V and 2 bases at J, with 17 bases between the two ends. The CDR3 consists of 16 residues. CDR3 sequence reads: CASSQGTLLGAYEQYF. The CDR3 nucleotides are TGCGCCAGCAGCCAGGGGACTTTATTGGGGGCCTACGAGCAGTACTTC.

This sequence joins TRBV5-1 and TRBJ2-5; D unresolved. Germline CDR1 SGHRS, CDR2 YFSETQ. V dropped 2 bases and J dropped 1 base, with 6 bases sitting between them. CDR3 length equals 13 residues. The CDR3 is CASSFVAQETQYF. For the CDR3, the DNA is TGCGCCAGCAGCTTTGTAGCCCAAGAGACCCAGTACTTC.

Points on this clone: One junction end disagrees with the germline gene, perhaps due to a read error. The chain links TRBV4-1 to TRBJ1-6, with D hard to call. Germline lookup yields CDR1 MGHRA and CDR2 YSYEKL. The CDR3 is made up of 16 amino acids. The CDR3 sequence is CASSQDRGSHNLPLHF. The CDR3 DNA reads as TGCGCCAGCAGCCAAGATCGAGGGTCCCATAATTTACCCCTCCACTTT.

The rearrangement uses TRBV27 and TRBJ2-2; 9 positions agree with TRBD1. CDR1 is MNHEY, CDR2 SMNVEV, per germline (reference sequence). This CDR3 is 14 amino acids long. Trimming cost V 4 bases and J 8 bases; bases outside gene matches: 5. The CDR3 reads CASSSGTGLGELFF. CDR3 DNA: TGTGCCAGCAGTTCCGGGACAGGGCTGGGGGAGCTGTTTTTT.

The gene calls are TRBV6-5 and TRBJ1-5; D is perhaps TRBD1 (5 bases). This CDR3 has 13 residues. With 6 bases removed from V and 6 bases from J, the gap between germline ends came to 12 bases. CDR1 and CDR2 (germline): MNHEY, SVGAGI. The CDR3 DNA is TGTGCCAGCAGCTTGGGGGGAGGTCAGCCCCAGCATTTT. Its protein is CASSLGGGQPQHF.

A note on this clone: Other DNA sequences in the same sample also yield this CDR3. The chain joins TRBV5-1 to TRBJ1-1, with D maybe TRBD1 (6 bases). Germline loops: CDR1 SGHRS, CDR2 YFSETQ. The germline V and J ends were trimmed by 3 bases and 1 base, with 10 bases remaining between them. The CDR3 extends over 14 amino acids. The CDR3 DNA follows: TGCGCCAGCAGCTCTCTGACAGGGAACACTGAAGCTTTCTTT. It yields the protein CASSSLTGNTEAFF.

This clone was detected once. This chain links TRBV2 with TRBJ2-1; 8 nucleotides line up with TRBD2. Germline CDR1 reads SNHLY; CDR2 reads FYNNEI. V lost 8 bases and J lost 8; bases outside the gene matches: 8. The CDR3 is 13 amino acids. CDR3: CASLGGAVDEQFF. As DNA, the CDR3 is TGTGCCAGCCTCGGGGGGGCCGTCGATGAGCAGTTCTTC.

The chain is built from TRBV30 and TRBJ1-1; 8 nucleotides match TRBD1. CDR1 and CDR2 (germline): GTSNPN, SVGIG (reference sequence). The CDR3 spans 13 residues. Trimming at V came to 4 bases and at J to 8 bases, leaving 9 bases not matched to a gene. The DNA for the CDR3 is TGTGCCTGGAAACCCTCCCGGGACAGGGAAGCTTTCTTT. Its translation is CAWKPSRDREAFF.